The rows below give T cell receptor beta chains drawn from one sample of a study of blood T cell repertoires in COVID-19. Produced via immunoSEQ multiplex PCR; TCRdb's table is partial and in-frame only. The table includes over 150,000 clones, approximately 80% detected once. Sequencing was carried out using peripheral blood. These receptors were collected from a woman in her 40s with COVID-19, enrolled during active disease. Both conserved end residues are part of each CDR3. The D gene is left open where the match is weak. Clone size appears in some rows only: once, few, many, or a class for an expanded clone.

J | size | D | V | DNA | CDR3
TRBJ1-6 | . | . | TRBV28 | TGTGCCAGCAGTTTATCGCCCATTCCGGGATCACCCCTCCACTTT | CASSLSPIPGSPLHF
TRBJ2-7 | . | . | TRBV7-9 | TGTGCCAGCCTGAGAACAGGGTACCCCTACGAGCAGTACTTC | CASLRTGYPYEQYF
TRBJ1-2 | . | TRBD1 | TRBV4-2 | TGTGCCAGCAGCCAAGATGGTAGGGACAGGGTCGATGGCTACACCTTC | CASSQDGRDRVDGYTF
TRBJ2-2 | . | TRBD2 | TRBV19 | TGTGCCAGTAGTATGAGCCTAGCGGGAGCCGGGGAGCTGTTTTTT | CASSMSLAGAGELFF
TRBJ1-1 | few | TRBD1 | TRBV18 | TGTGCCAGCTCATACACAGGGGACACTGAAGCTTTCTTT | CASSYTGDTEAFF
TRBJ2-1 | . | . | TRBV3-1/TRBV3-2 | TGTGCCAGCAGCCAACCGACTGGAGAGCAGTTCTTC | CASSQPTGEQFF
TRBJ2-1 | . | TRBD2 | TRBV6-2/TRBV6-3 | TGTGCCAGCAGTTGGACTAGCTACAATGAGCAGTTCTTC | CASSWTSYNEQFF
TRBJ1-2 | . | TRBD1 | TRBV28 | TGTGCCAGGGGGGGACAGGGGGAAAACTATGGCTACACCTTC | CARGGQGENYGYTF
TRBJ2-1 | . | . | TRBV18 | TGTGCCAGTTCACTAGAGGCCAGCTCCTACAATGAGCAGTTCTTC | CASSLEASSYNEQFF
TRBJ2-7 | few | TRBD1 | TRBV27 | TGTGCCAGCAGCCACCCGACAGGGGCCGTGGGGGGCGAGCAGTACTTC | CASSHPTGAVGGEQYF
TRBJ2-7 | . | . | TRBV4-2 | TGTGCCAGCAGCCAAGGTGAGGGGGGGAGGTACGAGCAGTACTTC | CASSQGEGGRYEQYF
TRBJ1-1 | . | . | TRBV28 | TGTGCCAGCAGCTCCGGGACACGGAAAAAAATGAACACTGAAGCTTTCTTT | CASSSGTRKKMNTEAFF
TRBJ2-7 | . | TRBD1 | TRBV6-1 | TGTGCCAGCAGTGAAGCGTACGGGGACAGCGCCCACGAGCAGTACTTC | CASSEAYGDSAHEQYF
TRBJ2-2 | once | TRBD1 | TRBV3-1/TRBV3-2 | TGTGCCAGCAGCCAAGGCTCAGGGGGCCCCGGGGAGCTGTTTTTT | CASSQGSGGPGELFF
TRBJ2-1 | . | . | TRBV18 | TGTGCCAGCTCCTTTGGACAGCCCCCTTACAATGAGCAGTTCTTC | CASSFGQPPYNEQFF
TRBJ2-3 | . | TRBD2 | TRBV4-1 | TGCGCCAGCAGCCAAGATGGGTCTAGCGGGGGGGCCTCCCGCACAGATACGCAGTATTTT | CASSQDGSSGGASRTDTQYF
TRBJ1-4 | few | . | TRBV11-2 | TGTGCCAGCAGCTTAGAGGTTAGAACGGGACAGTTTTTT | CASSLEVRTGQFF
TRBJ2-7 | . | . | TRBV16 | TGTGCCAGCAGCACGACAGAGGGGGTCTCCTACGAGCAGTACTTC | CASSTTEGVSYEQYF
TRBJ1-5 | . | . | TRBV3-1/TRBV3-2 | TGTGCCAGCAGCCAGGGACATGGGCATCAGCCCCAGCATTTT | CASSQGHGHQPQHF
TRBJ1-5 | . | TRBD1 | TRBV19 | TGTGCCAGTAGTGTCGCTCGGACAGGGTCACTCTATGGCCATCAGCCCCAGCATTTT | CASSVARTGSLYGHQPQHF
TRBJ1-1 | . | . | TRBV5-5 | TGTGCCAGCAGCTTAGTCAGGGGATCAGAAGCTTTCTTT | CASSLVRGSEAFF
TRBJ1-5 | . | . | TRBV6-5 | TGTGCCAGCAGTTCTTCAGGGAATCAGCCCCAGCATTTT | CASSSSGNQPQHF
TRBJ2-7 | . | . | TRBV4-2 | TGTGCCAGCAGCCACGACCCAGGGTCAGCCGCCTACGAGCAGTACTTC | CASSHDPGSAAYEQYF
TRBJ1-6 | . | . | TRBV28 | TGTGCCAGCACCGACTCGGGGACACCCCTCCACTTT | CASTDSGTPLHF
TRBJ2-2 | . | . | TRBV12-5 | TGTGCTAGTGGTTCTCGAACGCGAATGGACAGCAACACCGGGGAGCTGTTTTTT | CASGSRTRMDSNTGELFF
TRBJ2-7 | . | TRBD2 | TRBV5-4 | TGTGCCAGCAGCCAGGGACTAGCCTACGAGCAGTACTTC | CASSQGLAYEQYF
TRBJ1-2 | . | . | TRBV6-5 | TGTGCCAGCAGTTTTGGAGGGGCTGGCTACACCTTC | CASSFGGAGYTF
TRBJ1-4 | . | TRBD1 | TRBV3-1/TRBV3-2 | TGTGCCAGCAGCCCCTACAGGGGCTGGGAAAAACTGTTTTTT | CASSPYRGWEKLFF
TRBJ1-2 | . | . | TRBV6-5 | TGTGCCAGCAGTTCTCCAGGGGAATTGCGAGGCTACACCTTC | CASSSPGELRGYTF
TRBJ2-7 | . | TRBD1 | TRBV29-1 | TGCAGCGTTGCGGCAGGGGGCTCCTACGAGCAGTACTTC | CSVAAGGSYEQYF
TRBJ1-1 | . | TRBD1 | TRBV6-5 | TGTGCCAGCAGGCGCGGACAGGTGCCGAACACTGAAGCTTTCTTT | CASRRGQVPNTEAFF
TRBJ2-3 | . | . | TRBV28 | TGTGCCAGCAGCTCCGGGGAGGTCACAGATACGCAGTATTTT | CASSSGEVTDTQYF
TRBJ1-1 | . | . | TRBV27 | TGTGCCAGCAGCCTTAGGGGGAACACTGAAGCTTTCTTT | CASSLRGNTEAFF
TRBJ2-1 | . | TRBD2 | TRBV6-4 | TGTGCCAGCAGTGACTCAGCGGGAGCCTACAATGAGCAGTTCTTC | CASSDSAGAYNEQFF
TRBJ1-4 | once | TRBD1 | TRBV7-9 | TGTGCCAGCAGCGAAACAGGGGCCAGAGGTGAAAAACTGTTTTTT | CASSETGARGEKLFF
TRBJ2-3 | . | . | TRBV24-1 | TGTGCCACCAGTGACCCCGGGTCCGCGACCTTCGGCACAGATACGCAGTATTTT | CATSDPGSATFGTDTQYF
TRBJ2-3 | once | TRBD2 | TRBV5-1 | TGCGCCAGCAGCCCTCCGTCGGGGGGGACTAGCGGGAGTACGCAGTATTTT | CASSPPSGGTSGSTQYF
TRBJ2-2 | . | TRBD2 | TRBV7-9 | TGTGCCAGCAGCCCCCGACTAGCGGGAGAAACCGGGGAGCTGTTTTTT | CASSPRLAGETGELFF
TRBJ2-3 | . | . | TRBV27 | TGTGCCAGCTCAATTAGCGGAGGCCTCCCGGATACGCAGTATTTT | CASSISGGLPDTQYF
TRBJ2-3 | . | TRBD2 | TRBV19 | TGTGCCAGTAGTGTCCTGGGAGGGACAGATACGCAGTATTTT | CASSVLGGTDTQYF
TRBJ1-1 | . | . | TRBV19 | TGTGCCAGTAACCGTAACCCAGGGGACACTGAAGCTTTCTTT | CASNRNPGDTEAFF
TRBJ2-5 | once | . | TRBV7-9 | TGTGCCAGCAGGGCTCTCTGGGAGACCCAGTACTTC | CASRALWETQYF
TRBJ1-4 | . | . | TRBV10-2 | TGCGCCAGCAGTGACGGTCCGGAAAAACTGTTTTTT | CASSDGPEKLFF
TRBJ2-1 | . | TRBD1 | TRBV4-1 | TGCGCCAGCAGCCACAGACAGGGGTTCAATGAGCAGTTCTTC | CASSHRQGFNEQFF
TRBJ1-1 | . | . | TRBV7-2 | TGTGCCAGCAGCTTAGATCAAGGAGGAGCTTTCTTT | CASSLDQGGAFF
TRBJ2-1 | . | TRBD2 | TRBV6-2/TRBV6-3 | TGTGCCAGCAGTACCCTAGCGGGAGGCAGCAATGAGCAGTTCTTC | CASSTLAGGSNEQFF
TRBJ1-4 | . | . | TRBV5-1 | TGCGCCAGCAGCTTGGGTCCCGGGATGCTTGAAAAACTGTTTTTT | CASSLGPGMLEKLFF
TRBJ1-4 | . | . | TRBV5-1 | TGCGCCAGCAGCATTTCTACCGAAAAACTGTTTTTT | CASSISTEKLFF
TRBJ2-3 | . | TRBD2 | TRBV7-2 | TGTGCCAGCAGCCCCATGCTGGTAGCGGGAGGGGGCACAGATACGCAGTATTTT | CASSPMLVAGGGTDTQYF
TRBJ2-7 | . | TRBD2 | TRBV6-5 | TGTGCCAGCAGTTACGAATCTAGCGGGCTTGCCTACGAGCAGTACTTC | CASSYESSGLAYEQYF
TRBJ2-1 | few | TRBD2 | TRBV6-4 | TGTGCCAGCAGTGACTCCCTAGCGGGAGGGACAGAGCAGTTCTTC | CASSDSLAGGTEQFF
TRBJ2-7 | . | . | TRBV5-6 | TGTGCCAGCAGCTTGGGGGGCGGCTCCTACGAGCAGTACTTC | CASSLGGGSYEQYF
TRBJ2-7 | . | . | TRBV21-1 | TGTGCCAGCAGCAAAGTGGGACAAACTTCTACGAGACCGGTATCATCTCCCGAGCAGTACTTC | CASSKVGQTSTRPVSSPEQYF